A selection of T cell receptor beta chains follows, all from one sample in a study of T cell responses to AZD1222 COVID-19 vaccine. The assay was immunoSEQ multiplex PCR, and TCRdb's table has in-frame clones only and misses some. The sample consists of 130,000 to 150,000 clones, about 90% of them appearing once. Material: peripheral blood, obtained on day 0 of AZD1222 vaccination. The receptors here all came from an adult in good health. Both conserved end residues are trimmed from each CDR3. Fields, in order: CDR3 protein, clone size, J gene, V gene. Size is omitted from some rows. Given values are once, few, many or a class for expanded clones.

cdr3_aa: ASSHKDEQY
clone_size: .
j_call: TRBJ2-7
v_call: TRBV7-6

cdr3_aa: ASSQDLSNQPQH
clone_size: .
j_call: TRBJ1-5
v_call: TRBV4-3

cdr3_aa: ASRLLPSNTGELF
clone_size: .
j_call: TRBJ2-2
v_call: TRBV11-2

cdr3_aa: ASSQVGTGANSPLH
clone_size: .
j_call: TRBJ1-6
v_call: TRBV4-1

cdr3_aa: SGRGTGGQETQY
clone_size: .
j_call: TRBJ2-5
v_call: TRBV29-1

cdr3_aa: ASSLAGPSGSTYEQY
clone_size: .
j_call: TRBJ2-7
v_call: TRBV5-1

cdr3_aa: ASSLTANNSPLH
clone_size: .
j_call: TRBJ1-6
v_call: TRBV6-5

cdr3_aa: AWMEGILGTEAF
clone_size: .
j_call: TRBJ1-1
v_call: TRBV30

cdr3_aa: ATSSSGTGGNEQF
clone_size: .
j_call: TRBJ2-1
v_call: TRBV15

cdr3_aa: ASSPSGTGAYGYT
clone_size: .
j_call: TRBJ1-2
v_call: TRBV28

cdr3_aa: ASSLYSTDTQY
clone_size: .
j_call: TRBJ2-3
v_call: TRBV7-9

cdr3_aa: ASSQGNSPLH
clone_size: few
j_call: TRBJ1-6
v_call: TRBV6-5

cdr3_aa: SAFAPQGARDEAF
clone_size: .
j_call: TRBJ1-1
v_call: TRBV29-1

cdr3_aa: ASSESGGYT
clone_size: .
j_call: TRBJ1-2
v_call: TRBV6-1

cdr3_aa: ASSSLAGDTDTQY
clone_size: .
j_call: TRBJ2-3
v_call: TRBV6-4

cdr3_aa: AIRVPGVRGTEAF
clone_size: .
j_call: TRBJ1-1
v_call: TRBV10-3

cdr3_aa: ASSQRGRDEQF
clone_size: .
j_call: TRBJ2-1
v_call: TRBV19

cdr3_aa: ASSHRQGEYYGYT
clone_size: .
j_call: TRBJ1-2
v_call: TRBV3-1/TRBV3-2

cdr3_aa: AIRGTLNTEAF
clone_size: .
j_call: TRBJ1-1
v_call: TRBV10-3

cdr3_aa: ASSTRDSEETQY
clone_size: .
j_call: TRBJ2-5
v_call: TRBV5-4

cdr3_aa: ASSLVFGERNEQY
clone_size: .
j_call: TRBJ2-7
v_call: TRBV7-2

cdr3_aa: ASSLIGSPEAF
clone_size: .
j_call: TRBJ1-1
v_call: TRBV28

cdr3_aa: ASSLASTGVNQPQH
clone_size: .
j_call: TRBJ1-5
v_call: TRBV28

cdr3_aa: ASSHVALDTQY
clone_size: .
j_call: TRBJ2-3
v_call: TRBV4-2

cdr3_aa: SAGKGWDQPQH
clone_size: .
j_call: TRBJ1-5
v_call: TRBV29-1

cdr3_aa: ASRKRAIARSTDTQY
clone_size: .
j_call: TRBJ2-3
v_call: TRBV27

cdr3_aa: ASSHYNSPLH
clone_size: .
j_call: TRBJ1-6
v_call: TRBV2

cdr3_aa: ASSQVTGISYGYT
clone_size: few
j_call: TRBJ1-2
v_call: TRBV23-1

cdr3_aa: ASSQGYEADNYGYT
clone_size: few
j_call: TRBJ1-2
v_call: TRBV4-1

cdr3_aa: AWGEEGGDGETQY
clone_size: .
j_call: TRBJ2-5
v_call: TRBV30

cdr3_aa: ASGFWGQPQH
clone_size: .
j_call: TRBJ1-5
v_call: TRBV12-5

cdr3_aa: ASSPFGVGRNGPYGYT
clone_size: .
j_call: TRBJ1-2
v_call: TRBV9

cdr3_aa: ASSLDRREGETQY
clone_size: .
j_call: TRBJ2-5
v_call: TRBV7-9

cdr3_aa: ASSKDTRGNQPQH
clone_size: .
j_call: TRBJ1-5
v_call: TRBV27

cdr3_aa: ASSLKDTGELF
clone_size: .
j_call: TRBJ2-2
v_call: TRBV12-3/TRBV12-4

cdr3_aa: ASSEGVSPNYGYT
clone_size: .
j_call: TRBJ1-2
v_call: TRBV2

cdr3_aa: ASSQRDSPIAPLH
clone_size: .
j_call: TRBJ1-6
v_call: TRBV6-2/TRBV6-3

cdr3_aa: ASSFQETQY
clone_size: .
j_call: TRBJ2-5
v_call: TRBV5-4

cdr3_aa: AIRSGQGGGYT
clone_size: .
j_call: TRBJ1-2
v_call: TRBV10-3

cdr3_aa: ASAPEGAPTEAF
clone_size: .
j_call: TRBJ1-1
v_call: TRBV6-6

cdr3_aa: ASSFRTSGSETQY
clone_size: .
j_call: TRBJ2-5
v_call: TRBV5-1

cdr3_aa: ASSSGGASGTEAF
clone_size: .
j_call: TRBJ1-1
v_call: TRBV9

cdr3_aa: ASSYATGSPDTGELF
clone_size: .
j_call: TRBJ2-2
v_call: TRBV6-2/TRBV6-3

cdr3_aa: ASSHATDTQY
clone_size: .
j_call: TRBJ2-3
v_call: TRBV11-2

cdr3_aa: ASSYDGTSTDTQY
clone_size: .
j_call: TRBJ2-3
v_call: TRBV6-5